Listed here are 18 T cell receptor beta chains from one sample, sequenced in a study of cytotoxic CD8 clonotypes in ibrutinib-treated CLL. Only in-frame clones appear in the TCRdb table, and some are missing; sequencing was by immunoSEQ multiplex PCR. In the table there are over 70,000 clones, about 86% of which are singletons. The sequences come from PBMCs, collected before ibrutinib treatment. The receptors shown here come from a human donor with chronic lymphocytic leukemia.

This clone was seen only once. V gene TRBV19 combines with J gene TRBJ2-1; 11 bases line up with TRBD2. The germline CDR1 and CDR2 sequences are LNHDA and SQIVND (reference sequence). V dropped 10 bases and J dropped 4; count of bases not matched to a gene: 18. CDR3 size: 18 residues. CDR3 DNA sequence: TGTGCCACCACGCCGACGGGGGGGGGACTAGCGGTGTACAATGAGCAGTTCTTC. This codes for CATTPTGGGLAVYNEQFF. The full variable domain, in which reference TRBV19 and TRBJ2-1 provide the parts outside the CDR3, is DGGITQSPKYLFRKEGQNVTLSCEQNLNHDAMYWYRQDPGQGLRLIYYSQIVNDFQKGDIAEGYSVSREKKESFPLTVTSAQKNPTAFYLCATTPTGGGLAVYNEQFFGPGTRLTVL.

Points on this clone: This sample includes further DNA sequences coding for the same CDR3. The rearrangement joins TRBV9 to TRBJ2-7; the D gene is possibly TRBD2 (6 bases). V shed 4 bases and J shed 0 bases, with 14 bases lying between them. Germline values: CDR1 SGDLS, CDR2 YYNGEE. The CDR3 has 15 residues. The DNA for the CDR3 is TGTGCCAGCAGCCCCAGTGGGGGGAGCTCCTACGAGCAGTACTTC. Translating gives CASSPSGGSSYEQYF.

The rearrangement links TRBV27 to TRBJ1-1; no definite D call. Germline V lookup: CDR1 MNHEY, CDR2 SMNVEV (reference sequence). This CDR3 region has 15 residues. Trimming took off 2 bases at V and 5 bases at J, with 15 bases between the two ends. The CDR3 spells CASSLEGIGRTEAFF. The CDR3, as DNA: TGTGCCAGCAGTTTAGAAGGAATAGGAAGAACTGAAGCTTTCTTT.

This sequence joins TRBV15 and TRBJ2-2, with TRBD1 matching 11 bases. CDR1 and CDR2 from the germline V gene are LNHNV and YYDKDF (reference sequence). The CDR3 totals 20 residues. The V segment lost 2 bases and the J segment 5 bases; nucleotides outside the gene matches: 16. CDR3 nucleotides: TGTGCCACCAGCAGAAACAACCCCCTCCGGACAGGGGGCAGAACCGGGGAGCTGTTTTTT. Residues: CATSRNNPLRTGGRTGELFF.

This chain links TRBV21-1 with TRBJ2-7. TRBV21-1 is annotated as a pseudogene. The CDR3 sequence is 13 residues long. CDR3 bases: TGTGCCAGCAGCCGACGGGCCCCTCGGGAGCAGTACTTC. It yields the protein CASSRRAPREQYF.

The rearrangement joins TRBV2 to TRBJ1-2; D is unclear. The V gene lost 4 bases and the J gene lost 8 bases, with 14 bases spanning the gap. Germline-derived CDR1 and CDR2 are SNHLY and FYNNEI. CDR3 size: 13 residues. The CDR3 coding sequence is TGTGCCAGCAGTGTGACGGGAGTAGAGGGCTACACCTTC. Translation gives CASSVTGVEGYTF.

This chain uses TRBV28 with TRBJ2-7; a weak D match, TRBD2 (5 bases). Deletions cut 5 bases from V and 0 bases from J, with 17 bases between. Germline values: CDR1 MDHEN, CDR2 SYDVKM. CDR3 size: 16 residues. This CDR3 reads CASSPPVGSVSYEQYF. The CDR3 DNA reads TGTGCCAGCAGTCCCCCCGTAGGGAGCGTCTCCTACGAGCAGTACTTC.

The chain recombines TRBV28 with TRBJ2-7; 12 positions agree with TRBD2. The J call may be incorrect, as the DNA end agrees better with TRBJ2-5. The CDR3 consists of 14 residues. The V gene's germline CDR1 is MDHEN and CDR2 SYDVKM. CDR3 sequence (DNA): TGTGCCAGCAGACTGACTAGCGGGAGTCAGACCCAGTACTTC. This gives the protein CASRLTSGSQTQYF.

The J gene is TRBJ2-3, the V gene TRBV6-4; D is perhaps TRBD2 (5 bases). Trimming removed 4 bases from V and 2 bases from J, with 10 bases in between. This CDR3 has 14 amino acids. CDR1 and CDR2 (germline): MRHNA, SNTAGT. Written as DNA, the CDR3 is TGTGCCAGCAGTGGAACTAGAGACACAGATACGCAGTATTTT. This sequence encodes CASSGTRDTDTQYF.

This clone is a singleton in its sample. The chain combines TRBV4-2 with TRBJ2-1; 8 positions agree with TRBD2. CDR1 is LGHNA and CDR2 is YNFKEQ in the germline V gene. CDR3 size: 16 residues. The junction had 7 bases not matched to a gene; V was cut back by 0 bases and J by 6 bases. The CDR3 sequence: CASSQDLGTSGNEQFF. CDR3 nucleotides: TGTGCCAGCAGCCAAGATTTGGGGACTAGTGGCAATGAGCAGTTCTTC.

The gene calls are TRBV7-8 and TRBJ2-3, with TRBD2 identical over 9 bases. In germline, CDR1 is SGHVS, CDR2 FQNEAQ. The CDR3 runs to 15 residues. V gave up 1 base and J gave up 5 bases; unmatched junction bases: 4. The CDR3 region has the DNA TGTGCCAGCAGCTTAGTAGCGGGAGCGGTAGATACGCAGTATTTT. It codes for CASSLVAGAVDTQYF.

The CDR3 spells CASSQTTPGLAAEQYF. The CDR3, as DNA: TGCGCCAGCAGCCAAACAACCCCGGGACTAGCTGCCGAGCAGTACTTC. V and J are TRBV4-1 and TRBJ2-7; TRBD2 matches 9 bases. The J segment lost 6 bases and the V segment lost 2 bases, leaving 11 bases of the junction unmatched. The CDR3 extends over 16 amino acids. Germline loops: CDR1 MGHRA, CDR2 YSYEKL.

The J gene is TRBJ1-2, the V gene TRBV30; D might be TRBD1 (5 bases). Germline V gene sequence: CDR1 GTSNPN, CDR2 SVGIG (reference sequence). V was pared by 0 bases and J by 5 bases, with 10 bases between. The CDR3 has 13 residues. CDR3 nucleotides: TGTGCCTGGAGTGTAGACAGAAAGTATGGCTACACCTTC. It yields the protein CAWSVDRKYGYTF.

CDR3 nucleotide sequence: TGCGCCAGCAGCTTTGAAGGACAGCTCTACAATGAGCAGTTCTTC. Protein: CASSFEGQLYNEQFF. The chain recombines TRBV5-1 with TRBJ2-1, with D maybe TRBD1 (6 bases). The CDR3 spans 15 residues. V lost 2 bases, J lost 3 bases, and 12 bases lay in between. From germline, CDR1 is SGHRS and CDR2 YFSETQ.

This clone was seen a handful of times. The chain has TRBV27 and TRBJ1-2, with 7 bases identical to TRBD1. From germline, CDR1 is MNHEY and CDR2 SMNVEV (reference sequence). V was clipped by 3 bases and J by 6 bases; unmatched bases: 10. The CDR3 extends over 15 amino acids. CDR3 amino acids: CASSFSTSGTDGYTF. CDR3 DNA: TGTGCCAGCAGTTTCTCTACCTCCGGGACAGATGGCTACACCTTC.

The chain links TRBV6-1 to TRBJ2-5; TRBD2 aligns across 8 bases. Unmatched junction bases numbered 9, after V lost 2 bases and J lost 1 base. The germline CDR1 and CDR2 sequences are MNHNS and SASEGT. CDR3 length equals 17 residues. The chain's CDR3 is CASSERASGSPQETQYF. In nucleotides, the CDR3 is TGTGCCAGCAGTGAAAGGGCTAGCGGGTCCCCCCAAGAGACCCAGTACTTC.

This clone occurred once. This chain joins TRBV27 and TRBJ2-3; D remains unclear. Germline-derived CDR1 and CDR2 are MNHEY and SMNVEV (reference sequence). This CDR3 comprises 12 residues. With 5 bases removed from V and 0 bases from J, the gap between germline ends came to 3 bases. Here the CDR3 reads CASSPSTDTQYF. DNA of the CDR3: TGTGCCAGCAGTCCAAGCACAGATACGCAGTATTTT.

V and J are TRBV7-2 and TRBJ2-4, with 7 nucleotides matching TRBD1. Looked up from germline, CDR1 is SGHTA and CDR2 is FQGNSA. The CDR3 length is 17 residues. Unmatched junction bases numbered 13, after V lost 4 bases and J lost 4 bases. Here the CDR3 reads CASSSAWGQQMKNIQYF. In DNA, the CDR3 is TGTGCCAGCAGCTCGGCTTGGGGACAGCAAATGAAAAACATTCAGTACTTC.